The entry below gives a single TCR beta chain sequence along with its context. The data belong to a study of blood T cells in healthy people across ages. CDR1 and CDR2 (germline): MGHDK, SYGVNS. The CDR3 consists of 15 residues. After removal of 7 bases from V and 7 bases from J, the junction contained 13 bases not matched to a gene. A J-beta primer mix and a sample-barcoded 5' primer were used in a second PCR of about 6 to 12 cycles. TCRdb analysed the 5' RACE reads with MiXCR anew, one entry per CDR3 protein. This table holds 700,000 to 850,000 distinct CDR3 sequences, roughly 35% found once. The chain couples TRBV25-1 to TRBJ1-2; TRBD1 aligns across 9 bases. Material: blood. This TCR came from a man between 18 and 29 years old in good health. CDR3 sequence: CASNPDKPQGAGYTF. CDR3 nucleotide sequence: TGTGCCAGCAATCCGGATAAACCACAGGGGGCTGGCTACACCTTC.